This T cell receptor (beta chain) was obtained from a study of PD-1 blockade in mismatch repair-deficient tumors. Across the study: Patients had eleven to twelve mismatch repair-deficient cancer types, all previously treated and progressing.

Findings and limits, study-wide: After pembrolizumab, tumor-resident clones rose rapidly, then generally contracted before radiologic responses.

About this clone: Antigen specificity is unknown.

Profiled with immunoSEQ multiplex PCR; TCRdb holds only in-frame clones, not every one. This sample has roughly 120,000 clones; about three quarters occur once, and the top ten carry about 5.1%. Every patient had mismatch repair deficiency by PCR or immunohistochemistry. TCR sequencing covered a few patients who responded to pembrolizumab. Sequencing was performed on peripheral blood, taken 60 weeks after starting pembrolizumab. The clonotype comes from an adult with mismatch repair-deficient cancer.

CDR3 bases: TGTGCCAGCAGCCCTAACAGTATGGCGGGAGCCTATTACGAGCAGTACTTC. Amino acids: CASSPNSMAGAYYEQYF. The V gene is TRBV7-8, the J gene TRBJ2-7; 7 bases match TRBD2. CDR1 and CDR2 from the germline V gene are SGHVS and FQNEAQ. V gave up 5 bases and J gave up 4 bases; unmatched junction bases: 17. This CDR3 spans 17 amino acids. Variable domain in full (rest from reference TRBV7-8 and TRBJ2-7): GAGVSQSPRYKVAKRGQDVALRCDPISGHVSLFWYQQALGQGPEFLTYFQNEAQLDKSGLPSDRFFAERPEGSVSTLKIQRTQQEDSAVYLCASSPNSMAGAYYEQYFGPGTRLTVT.